A selection of T cell receptor beta chains follows, all from one sample in a study of shared clonotypes between healthy human individuals. Libraries were prepared by immunoSEQ multiplex PCR; TCRdb keeps only in-frame clonotypes and omits some of them. The table lists a few million clones, approximately 94% of them singletons, with 0.13% in the top ten. Sequences were obtained from naive CD4+ T cells sorted from blood. These TCRs come from a man aged 18 to 35 in good health. The CDR3 runs from the conserved cysteine through the conserved F or W. Each record gives: V gene, J gene, D gene, clone size, CDR3 DNA, CDR3 protein. D genes are given only for firm matches. A clone size is listed for some rows: how often the clone was seen (once, few, many), or a class if it is expanded.

V: TRBV6-6
J: TRBJ1-2
D: NA
size: NA
DNA: TGTGCCAGCAGTTACTCCCAGGGGAATGGCTACACCTTC
CDR3: CASSYSQGNGYTF

V: TRBV10-3
J: TRBJ1-1
D: TRBD1
size: NA
DNA: TGTGCCATCAGTCGAAACGACAGGGGGACTGAAGCTTTCTTT
CDR3: CAISRNDRGTEAFF

V: TRBV10-3
J: TRBJ1-5
D: TRBD1
size: NA
DNA: TGTGCCATCAGTGAGTCGCCCGGGACAGGGACTAGCAATCAGCCCCAGCATTTT
CDR3: CAISESPGTGTSNQPQHF

V: TRBV11-2
J: TRBJ2-7
D: TRBD1
size: NA
DNA: TGTGCCAGCAGCTTACCGAGACAGGGGGCCTACGAGCAGTACTTC
CDR3: CASSLPRQGAYEQYF

V: TRBV5-1
J: TRBJ2-4
D: TRBD1
size: NA
DNA: TGCGCCAGCAGCTTGGTGGGGGACAGGAAAAACATTCAGTACTTC
CDR3: CASSLVGDRKNIQYF

V: TRBV10-3
J: TRBJ2-1
D: TRBD2
size: NA
DNA: TGTGCCATCAGTGCCACGGGAGGGACTTACAATGAGCAGTTCTTC
CDR3: CAISATGGTYNEQFF

V: TRBV30
J: TRBJ1-4
D: NA
size: once
DNA: TGTGCCTGGAGTGTACGGACGGGCTATAATGAAAAACTGTTTTTT
CDR3: CAWSVRTGYNEKLFF

V: TRBV5-1
J: TRBJ2-5
D: TRBD2
size: NA
DNA: TGCGCCAGCAGCTCGGGACTAGCGATAGAGACCCAGTACTTC
CDR3: CASSSGLAIETQYF

V: TRBV28
J: TRBJ1-1
D: NA
size: NA
DNA: TGTGCCAGCAGATCTCTCCAGGGGATGCGAAACACTGAAGCTTTCTTT
CDR3: CASRSLQGMRNTEAFF

V: TRBV27
J: TRBJ2-5
D: NA
size: once
DNA: TGTGCCAGCAGTACAGGGAAGCAAGAGACCCAGTACTTC
CDR3: CASSTGKQETQYF

V: TRBV5-6
J: TRBJ2-6
D: NA
size: once
DNA: TGTGCCAGCAGTTACGACCAGGGGAAACCTGGGGCCAACGTCCTGACTTTC
CDR3: CASSYDQGKPGANVLTF

V: TRBV5-6
J: TRBJ2-2
D: TRBD1
size: NA
DNA: TGTGCCAGCAGCTCCGGGACAGGGGAAGCCGGGGAGCTGTTTTTT
CDR3: CASSSGTGEAGELFF

V: TRBV2
J: TRBJ1-3
D: NA
size: NA
DNA: TGTGCCAGCAGTCCGGACTCAAAAAGGGGAAACACCATATATTTT
CDR3: CASSPDSKRGNTIYF

V: TRBV9
J: TRBJ2-3
D: TRBD2
size: NA
DNA: TGTGCCAGCAGCGTGCTAGCGGGAGGTACAGATACGCAGTATTTT
CDR3: CASSVLAGGTDTQYF

V: TRBV2
J: TRBJ2-7
D: NA
size: NA
DNA: TGTGCCAGCACCCGGGACGGCACCTACGAGCAGTACTTC
CDR3: CASTRDGTYEQYF

V: TRBV10-1
J: TRBJ2-1
D: TRBD1
size: NA
DNA: TGCGCCAGCACAACGCGGGACAGGGCCTCCTACAATGAGCAGTTCTTC
CDR3: CASTTRDRASYNEQFF

V: TRBV4-2
J: TRBJ1-2
D: NA
size: NA
DNA: TGTGCCAGCAGCCAAGAATTACATTCAAACTATGGCTACACCTTC
CDR3: CASSQELHSNYGYTF

V: TRBV18
J: TRBJ1-2
D: TRBD1
size: NA
DNA: TGTGCCAGCTCACCCCCGGGGCAGGGGGCGATTTATGGCTACACCTTC
CDR3: CASSPPGQGAIYGYTF

V: TRBV11-2
J: TRBJ1-2
D: NA
size: NA
DNA: TGTGCCAGCAGCCCTACAGGGTTTGGAGGCTACACCTTC
CDR3: CASSPTGFGGYTF

V: TRBV6-5
J: TRBJ1-4
D: TRBD1
size: NA
DNA: TGTGCCAGCAGCCGACAGGGATATGAAAAACTGTTTTTT
CDR3: CASSRQGYEKLFF

V: TRBV6-5
J: TRBJ2-2
D: TRBD2
size: NA
DNA: TGTGCCAGCAGTTACTCGACGCTAGCGGGGACCGGGGAGCTGTTTTTT
CDR3: CASSYSTLAGTGELFF

V: TRBV18
J: TRBJ1-1
D: TRBD1
size: NA
DNA: TGTGCCAGCTCAGCGGGACAGACTGCGAACACTGAAGCTTTCTTT
CDR3: CASSAGQTANTEAFF

V: TRBV6-5
J: TRBJ2-7
D: NA
size: NA
DNA: TGTGCCAGCAGCCGCCACCGAGGCGGATCCTACGAGCAGTACTTC
CDR3: CASSRHRGGSYEQYF

V: TRBV5-4
J: TRBJ2-5
D: TRBD1
size: once
DNA: TGTGCCAGCAGCCCGGGACAGCCGAAAGAGACCCAGTACTTC
CDR3: CASSPGQPKETQYF

V: TRBV19
J: TRBJ2-6
D: TRBD1
size: NA
DNA: TGTGCCAGTAGTATTGGGCAGGGGGCTTTTTCTGGGGCCAACGTCCTGACTTTC
CDR3: CASSIGQGAFSGANVLTF

V: TRBV6-5
J: TRBJ2-3
D: TRBD1
size: NA
DNA: TGTGCCAGCAGTTACTCCGGACAGGTTTCCCTCTCGCAGTATTTT
CDR3: CASSYSGQVSLSQYF

V: TRBV5-6
J: TRBJ2-3
D: NA
size: NA
DNA: TGTGCCAGCAGCTTGGATGAGCGGTTAAGCACAGATACGCAGTATTTT
CDR3: CASSLDERLSTDTQYF

V: TRBV5-4
J: TRBJ2-6
D: NA
size: NA
DNA: TGTGCCAGCACCCGGGCGGGGAGGGGGGCCAACGTCCTGACTTTC
CDR3: CASTRAGRGANVLTF

V: TRBV27
J: TRBJ2-7
D: NA
size: NA
DNA: TGTGCCAGCAGTGCACTAGCAGTCGGAGCCTACGAGCAGTACTTC
CDR3: CASSALAVGAYEQYF

V: TRBV28
J: TRBJ2-3
D: NA
size: NA
DNA: TGTGCCAGCAGTTTGTCTACGGCAGATACGCAGTATTTT
CDR3: CASSLSTADTQYF

V: TRBV5-4
J: TRBJ1-3
D: TRBD1
size: NA
DNA: TGTGCCAGCAGCTCAGGACAGGAGAGCTCTGGAAACACCATATATTTT
CDR3: CASSSGQESSGNTIYF

V: TRBV7-2
J: TRBJ1-1
D: TRBD1
size: NA
DNA: TGTGCCAGCAGCACCTGGACAGGGGTCACTGAAGCTTTCTTT
CDR3: CASSTWTGVTEAFF

V: TRBV5-1
J: TRBJ2-1
D: NA
size: NA
DNA: TGCGCCAGCAGCCCTAGTCAGCCCAGCAATGAGCAGTTCTTC
CDR3: CASSPSQPSNEQFF

V: TRBV18
J: TRBJ2-2
D: NA
size: NA
DNA: TGTGCCAGCTCACCGGGACCGGGGAACACCGGGGAGCTGTTTTTT
CDR3: CASSPGPGNTGELFF

V: TRBV27
J: TRBJ1-5
D: NA
size: NA
DNA: TGTGCCAGCAGGGAATCGGGAGGGCAGCCCCAGCATTTT
CDR3: CASRESGGQPQHF

V: TRBV9
J: TRBJ2-2
D: NA
size: NA
DNA: TGTGCCAGCAGTCCTACATACGGGGGTAGCTACACCGGGGAGCTGTTTTTT
CDR3: CASSPTYGGSYTGELFF

V: TRBV5-1
J: TRBJ2-3
D: TRBD2
size: NA
DNA: TGCGCCAGCAGCTTGGACTGGGGGGGAGATACGCAGTATTTT
CDR3: CASSLDWGGDTQYF

V: TRBV7-9
J: TRBJ2-1
D: TRBD2
size: NA
DNA: TGTGCCAGCACCGAGGCCCAGCGGGGTGGAGCCTCCTACAATGAGCAGTTCTTC
CDR3: CASTEAQRGGASYNEQFF

V: TRBV4-1
J: TRBJ2-7
D: NA
size: NA
DNA: TGCGCCAGCAGCCTAGCGGTGGGGCAGTACTTC
CDR3: CASSLAVGQYF

V: TRBV30
J: TRBJ1-2
D: NA
size: NA
DNA: TGTGCCTGGAGCGCGGGAGCCTACTATGGCTACACCTTC
CDR3: CAWSAGAYYGYTF

V: TRBV5-6
J: TRBJ2-7
D: NA
size: NA
DNA: TGTGCCAGCAGCTTGGTTTGGGGTTACGAGCAGTACTTC
CDR3: CASSLVWGYEQYF

V: TRBV7-2
J: TRBJ2-7
D: NA
size: NA
DNA: TGTGCCAGCAGCTTAGCGGGGTTCTACGAGCAGTACTTC
CDR3: CASSLAGFYEQYF

V: TRBV6-6
J: TRBJ1-5
D: NA
size: NA
DNA: TGTGCCAGCAGTTTACGACCTAGAGGGGATCAGCCCCAGCATTTT
CDR3: CASSLRPRGDQPQHF

V: TRBV12-1
J: TRBJ2-2
D: NA
size: NA
DNA: TGTGCCAGCAGCCGGGGGACTAGCGGGAGCACCGGGGAGCTGTTTTTT
CDR3: CASSRGTSGSTGELFF

V: TRBV28
J: TRBJ1-2
D: NA
size: NA
DNA: TGTGCCAGCAGCTCGGATGTTAACTATGGCTACACCTTC
CDR3: CASSSDVNYGYTF

V: TRBV19
J: TRBJ1-2
D: NA
size: NA
DNA: TGTGCCAGTAGTCCCTATCTGTCAGGGCACTATGGCTACACCTTC
CDR3: CASSPYLSGHYGYTF

V: TRBV10-2
J: TRBJ1-2
D: NA
size: NA
DNA: TGCGCCAGCAAACAGGGATATGATGGCTACACCTTC
CDR3: CASKQGYDGYTF

V: TRBV5-1
J: TRBJ2-7
D: TRBD2
size: once
DNA: TGCGCCAGCAGCTTGGCCGCTAGCGGGTCCTCCTACGAGCAGTACTTC
CDR3: CASSLAASGSSYEQYF

V: TRBV9
J: TRBJ2-2
D: NA
size: NA
DNA: TGTGCCAGCAGCATACGGCTGTTCCCGGGGGAGCTGTTTTTT
CDR3: CASSIRLFPGELFF